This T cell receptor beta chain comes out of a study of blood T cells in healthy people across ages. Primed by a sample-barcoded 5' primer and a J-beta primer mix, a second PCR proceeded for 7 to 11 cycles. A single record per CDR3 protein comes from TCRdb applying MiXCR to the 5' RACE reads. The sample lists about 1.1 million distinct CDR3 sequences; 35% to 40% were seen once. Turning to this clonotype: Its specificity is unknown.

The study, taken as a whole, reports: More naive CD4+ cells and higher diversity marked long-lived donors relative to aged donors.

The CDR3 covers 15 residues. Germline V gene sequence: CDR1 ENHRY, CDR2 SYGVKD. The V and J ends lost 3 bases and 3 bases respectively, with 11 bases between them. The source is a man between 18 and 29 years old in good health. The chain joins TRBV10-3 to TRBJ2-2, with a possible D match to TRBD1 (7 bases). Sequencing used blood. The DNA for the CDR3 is TGTGCCATCAGTGAAGACAGGGACTACACCGGGGAGCTGTTTTTT. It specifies CAISEDRDYTGELFF.